This T cell receptor (beta chain) came from a study of CD8+CD57+ T cells in acquired aplastic anemia. The overall study: When averaged, DNA from sorted CD4+ and CD8+ cells came to around 3 ug.

For CDR3 and TCR beta VDJ profiling, genomic DNA was the template used. TCRdb passed the reads through MiXCR, listing each CDR3 protein once. The table includes about 270,000 distinct CDR3 sequences, about 56% detected once. Study-level findings and limits: Patients had around 30 CD8+ CDR3 sequences in common with controls (the shared set). Patients and controls were not found to differ significantly in CD8+ Simpson's diversity.

About this clonotype itself: Antigen unknown.

Trimming took 7 bases from V and 0 from J; bases not matched to a gene: 5. The CDR3 is 13 residues long. In germline, CDR1 is SQVTM, CDR2 ANQGSEA. Sequencing was carried out using sorted CD4+, CD8+, or CD8+CD57+ T cells (not recorded which) from PBMCs. The chain links TRBV29-1 to TRBJ2-7; 8 positions match TRBD2. This TCR was sampled from a human donor with severe aplastic anemia or a healthy control (not recorded which). The CDR3 loop reads CSASGLSSYEQYF. CDR3 DNA sequence: TGCAGCGCTAGCGGGCTAAGCTCCTACGAGCAGTACTTC.